This T cell receptor (beta chain) was captured in a study of CD8+CD57+ T cells in acquired aplastic anemia. Study results and caveats: Patients had approximately 29 CD8+ CDR3 sequences in common with controls (the shared set).

Worth noting for this clonotype: The antigen is undetermined.

Researchers used genomic DNA as the template to profile TCR beta VDJ and CDR3. One entry per CDR3 protein, called by TCRdb with MiXCR from the reads. The sample holds about 420,000 distinct CDR3 sequences, about two thirds seen once. V lost 3 bases to trimming and J lost 15 bases; unmatched junction nucleotides: 17. Germline loops: CDR1 SGHVS, CDR2 FQNEAQ. This CDR3 has 15 amino acids. V is TRBV7-8 and J is TRBJ2-3, with 8 bases fitting TRBD1. This TCR was recovered from a human donor in good health, serving as a control. The material sequenced was sorted CD4+, CD8+, or CD8+CD57+ T cells (not recorded which) from PBMCs. The CDR3 DNA reads TGTGCCAGCAGCTTCTACCAGGACAGGGATTATGGCCACTATTTT. This encodes CASSFYQDRDYGHYF.